Each of the 24 T cell receptor beta chains below was sequenced from the same sample in a study of blood T cell repertoires in COVID-19 (dated by TCRdb to the early 2020s). Libraries came from the immunoSEQ multiplex PCR assay. What TCRdb holds here is the immuneACCESS table cut down to in-frame rearrangements. Part of the clones is not present; checked against another copy, under half of the missing clones reflect an unresolved V gene, and the others are unexplained. In this sample the table shows over 60,000 clones, under 85% of which occur a single time. Clones ranked in the top ten supply just under 15% of the sample. The material sequenced was peripheral blood. These receptors all stem from a man between 60 and 75 years old with COVID-19, enrolled during active disease.

This chain joins TRBV5-1 and TRBJ2-7; 9 nucleotides match TRBD1. This CDR3 comprises 14 residues. The J segment lost 1 base and the V segment lost 8 bases, leaving 7 bases of the junction unmatched. CDR1 and CDR2 from the germline V gene are SGHRS and YFSETQ. The CDR3 here is CASRPGTGSYEQYF. In nucleotides, the CDR3 is TGCGCCAGTCGACCCGGGACAGGGTCCTACGAGCAGTACTTC.

The chain recombines TRBV24-1 with TRBJ2-5; maybe TRBD1 (6 bases). Germline-derived CDR1 and CDR2 are KGHDR and SFDVKD. This CDR3 spans 16 amino acids. Between the trimmed V and J ends, which lost 3 bases and 5 bases, there was a span of 18 bases. CDR3 in amino acids: CATSDPQRGIGETQYF. CDR3 coding DNA: TGTGCCACCAGTGATCCACAGAGGGGGATTGGGGAGACCCAGTACTTC.

V usage is TRBV14 and J usage is TRBJ1-4; the D is unclear. V lost 4 bases, J lost 4 bases, and 7 bases lay in between. The germline gives CDR1 SGHDN, CDR2 FVKESK. The CDR3 has 13 amino acids. Here the CDR3 DNA reads TGTGCCAGCAGCCCCCGGGGTAATGAAAAACTGTTTTTT. Its protein is CASSPRGNEKLFF.

V and J are TRBV18 and TRBJ1-4; TRBD1 is a possible D gene (5 bases). CDR1 and CDR2 (germline): KGHSH, LQKENI. CDR3 length: 14 amino acids. V was cut by 4 bases and J by 7 bases, with 13 bases left in between. The chain's CDR3 is CASSRGLTGEKLFF. DNA of the CDR3: TGTGCCAGCTCACGGGGCCTGACGGGTGAAAAACTGTTTTTT.

This clone was observed a single time. This rearrangement joins TRBV12-3 or TRBV12-4 to TRBJ1-3, with D unclear. The CDR3 is 12 residues long. V was shortened by 5 bases and J by 6 bases, with 8 bases between the two germline ends. This chain's CDR3 is CASSKLENTIYF. The CDR3 nucleotides are TGTGCCAGCAGTAAATTAGAAAACACCATATATTTT.

The chain is built from TRBV5-1 and TRBJ1-1; D call uncertain. This CDR3 region has 13 residues. CDR1 and CDR2 from the germline V gene are SGHRS and YFSETQ. Trimming took off 0 bases at V and 1 base at J, with 4 bases between the two ends. The CDR3, as DNA: TGCGCCAGCAGCTTGGCCGGGAACACTGAAGCTTTCTTT. This translates into CASSLAGNTEAFF.

This clone was seen a handful of times. CDR3 DNA: TGCGCCAGCAGCCAGGGTCCCTCCCGGGCGAACACCGGGGAGCTGTTTTTT. This encodes CASSQGPSRANTGELFF. V and J are TRBV5-1 and TRBJ2-2; TRBD1 might be the D (5 bases). Germline lookup yields CDR1 SGHRS and CDR2 YFSETQ. Trimming removed 4 bases at V and 0 bases at J, with 16 bases between. This CDR3 comprises 17 residues.

The rearrangement joins TRBV7-3 to TRBJ2-7; a weak D match, TRBD2 (6 bases). Germline lookup yields CDR1 SGHTA and CDR2 FQGTGA. Trimming pared 3 bases from V and 5 bases from J, leaving 20 bases between. This CDR3 region has 16 residues. As DNA, the CDR3 is TGTGCCAGCAGCTTTAATCTAGCGACAGCGGCCCACGAGCAGTACTTC. This codes for CASSFNLATAAHEQYF.

This CDR3 reads CASSPRGVSNQPQHF. CDR3 DNA: TGTGCCAGCAGCCCACGCGGAGTTAGCAATCAGCCCCAGCATTTT. The chain recombines TRBV21-1 with TRBJ1-5. TRBV21-1 is annotated as a pseudogene. CDR3 length: 15 residues.

This chain links TRBV19 with TRBJ2-3; D call uncertain. V was pared by 3 bases and J by 1 base, with 5 bases between. Looked up from germline, CDR1 is LNHDA and CDR2 is SQIVND (reference sequence). The CDR3 extends over 13 amino acids. CDR3 residues: CASSIQGTDTQYF. DNA of the CDR3: TGTGCCAGTAGTATCCAGGGCACAGATACGCAGTATTTT.

The rearrangement uses TRBV6-5 and TRBJ2-3, with 7 bases that match TRBD2. This CDR3 region has 11 residues. Trimming cost V 11 bases and J 7 bases; bases outside gene matches: 6. The germline V gene encodes CDR1 MNHEY and CDR2 SVGAGI. This CDR3 is CAVGRGNTQYF. The CDR3 nucleotides read TGTGCCGTTGGGAGGGGCAATACGCAGTATTTT.

The chain combines TRBV30 with TRBJ2-3; D is unclear. This CDR3 has 13 amino acids. CDR1 is GTSNPN and CDR2 is SVGIG in the germline V gene (reference sequence). V lost 1 base, J lost 0 bases, and 5 bases lay in between. The chain's CDR3 is CAWSGESTDTQYF. The DNA of the CDR3 is TGTGCCTGGAGTGGAGAAAGCACAGATACGCAGTATTTT.

The chain joins TRBV2 to TRBJ2-7; TRBD2 matches 13 bases. Germline loops: CDR1 SNHLY, CDR2 FYNNEI. CDR3 length: 14 residues. V was pared by 6 bases and J by 7 bases, with 6 bases of the junction left unmatched. The DNA for the CDR3 is TGTGCCAGCAGGCCGGGACTAGCGGGAAGGGAGCAGTACTTC. Its translation is CASRPGLAGREQYF. Together with reference TRBV2 and TRBJ2-7, the CDR3 gives the full variable domain: EPEVTQTPSHQVTQMGQEVILRCVPISNHLYFYWYRQILGQKVEFLVSFYNNEISEKSEIFDDQFSVERPDGSNFTLKIRSTKLEDSAMYFCASRPGLAGREQYFGPGTRLTVT.

V gene TRBV21-1 combines with J gene TRBJ2-1; the table's TRBD1 call for D was not verified on the DNA. TRBV21-1 is flagged as a pseudogene. CDR3 size: 17 residues. DNA for the CDR3: TGTGCCAGCAGCAAAGCCTCGGGGACAGGGGTCTCGAATGAGCAGTTCTTC. It is translated as CASSKASGTGVSNEQFF.

The chain is built from TRBV7-9 and TRBJ1-1, with TRBD1 matching over 8 bases. The trim removed 5 bases at V and 7 bases at J, leaving 12 bases unmatched. Germline CDR1 SEHNR, CDR2 FQNEAQ (reference sequence). CDR3 size: 15 residues. The CDR3 DNA reads as TGTGCCAGCAGCCCCTGGGACAGGAAGGGGGTTGAAGCTTTCTTT. Residues: CASSPWDRKGVEAFF.

The V call is TRBV19, the J call TRBJ2-1, with D perhaps matching TRBD2 (5 bases). Germline values: CDR1 LNHDA, CDR2 SQIVND (reference sequence). This CDR3 region has 14 residues. The V end was cut by 2 bases, the J end by 4 bases, with 9 bases between. The CDR3 region is CASSISGLYNEQFF. CDR3 nucleotide sequence: TGTGCCAGTAGTATAAGCGGTTTGTACAATGAGCAGTTCTTC.

CDR3 residues: CASDRALNEKLFF. CDR3 nucleotides: TGTGCCAGTGACAGGGCGCTTAATGAAAAACTGTTTTTT. The chain is built from TRBV2 and TRBJ1-4; TRBD1 matches 7 bases. The CDR3 covers 13 residues. Germline CDR1 reads SNHLY; CDR2 reads FYNNEI. V lost 9 bases, J lost 4 bases, and 5 bases stayed unmatched. Based on the CDR3 plus reference TRBV2 and TRBJ1-4, the full variable domain is EPEVTQTPSHQVTQMGQEVILRCVPISNHLYFYWYRQILGQKVEFLVSFYNNEISEKSEIFDDQFSVERPDGSNFTLKIRSTKLEDSAMYFCASDRALNEKLFFGSGTQLSVL.

V gene TRBV18 combines with J gene TRBJ1-2, with TRBD1 as a possible D gene (6 bases). V lost 2 bases and J lost 8, with 12 bases in between. The germline CDR1 and CDR2 sequences are KGHSH and LQKENI. The CDR3 covers 13 residues. For the CDR3, the DNA is TGTGCCAGCTCACCAGAACAGGGACCAGGCTACACCTTC. Its protein product is CASSPEQGPGYTF. The whole variable domain, filled in from reference TRBV18 and TRBJ1-2, reads NAGVMQNPRHLVRRRGQEARLRCSPMKGHSHVYWYRQLPEEGLKFMVYLQKENIIDESGMPKERFSAEFPKEGPSILRIQQVVRGDSAAYFCASSPEQGPGYTFGSGTRLTVV.

The chain has TRBV18 and TRBJ1-5; perhaps TRBD1 as D (6 bases). V was shortened by 5 bases and J by 7 bases, with 12 bases between the two germline ends. Germline CDR1 reads KGHSH; CDR2 reads LQKENI. This CDR3 has 13 residues. The CDR3 protein is CASSRQAMQPQHF. CDR3 DNA sequence: TGTGCCAGCTCAAGACAGGCCATGCAGCCCCAGCATTTT.

This chain joins TRBV6-5 and TRBJ1-5; D may be TRBD1 (6 bases). The CDR3 has 15 residues. CDR1 is MNHEY and CDR2 is SVGAGI in the germline V gene. V lost 7 bases, J lost 6 bases, and 19 bases lay in between. DNA for the CDR3: TGTGCCAGCACCCGCTCGGGAGGGGGAGGTCAGCCCCAGCATTTT. As protein: CASTRSGGGGQPQHF.

The chain has TRBV6-5 and TRBJ2-2, with D perhaps matching TRBD1 (6 bases). V was cut by 2 bases and J by 4 bases, with 11 bases left in between. The CDR3 has 15 residues. Germline lookup yields CDR1 MNHEY and CDR2 SVGAGI. The CDR3 coding sequence is TGTGCCAGCAGTTACGTAAACAGGGCCACCGGGGAGCTGTTTTTT. Translation: CASSYVNRATGELFF.

The chain employs TRBV30 and TRBJ1-4; the D gene is possibly TRBD1 (6 bases). Germline V gene lookup returns CDR1 GTSNPN and CDR2 SVGIG (reference sequence). There are 17 residues in the CDR3. V lost 0 bases to trimming and J lost 5 bases, with 19 bases between them. The CDR3, as DNA: TGTGCCTGGAGTGTGGTCCCAAGGACAGAGCCAAATGAAAAACTGTTTTTT. It codes for CAWSVVPRTEPNEKLFF.

The chain has TRBV6-5 and TRBJ1-1; 7 positions match TRBD1. In germline, CDR1 is MNHEY, CDR2 SVGAGI. With V trimmed by 6 bases and J by 2 bases, 9 bases remained unmatched. CDR3 size: 15 residues. DNA of the CDR3: TGTGCCAGCAGGGTGTTTGGGACAGCAAACACTGAAGCTTTCTTT. This gives the protein CASRVFGTANTEAFF.

V usage is TRBV7-4 and J usage is TRBJ1-1; D call uncertain. V was shortened by 1 base and J by 0 bases, with 9 bases between the two germline ends. The CDR3 contains 15 residues. The germline CDR1 and CDR2 sequences are SGHVT and SQSDAQ. Here the CDR3 reads CASSLDPGLNTEAFF. CDR3 sequence (DNA): TGTGCCAGCAGCTTAGATCCGGGTTTGAACACTGAAGCTTTCTTT.